Shown below are 9 T cell receptor beta chains from a single sample sequenced in a study of cytomegalovirus exposure and HLA in healthy donors. The PCR made use of 60 Vbeta and 13 Jbeta primers. Measured with immunoSEQ multiplex PCR; TCRdb has only the in-frame clones, and not every one. The table has about 180,000 clones, 75% to 85% seen once. Sequencing was done on a sample of PBMCs. Receptors were obtained from a woman in her twenties or thirties in good health and CMV-seronegative.

The CDR3 DNA reads as TGTGCCAGCAGGTCTACAGGGATAAGGACTGAAGCTTTCTTT. Residues: CASRSTGIRTEAFF. This rearrangement joins TRBV6-6 to TRBJ1-1, with D tentatively TRBD1 (6 bases). The germline V gene encodes CDR1 MNHNY and CDR2 SVGAGI (reference sequence). This CDR3 spans 14 amino acids. V dropped 6 bases and J dropped 5 bases, with 16 bases sitting between them.

The V gene is TRBV4-3, the J gene TRBJ2-7; 7 nucleotides align to TRBD1. V lost 4 bases to trimming and J lost 0 bases; unmatched junction nucleotides: 6. The CDR3 is 15 residues long. Germline V CDR1 and CDR2: LGHNA, YSLEER. CDR3 region: CASSLIRDSSYEQYF. The CDR3 DNA sequence: TGCGCCAGCAGCCTAATCCGGGACAGCTCCTACGAGCAGTACTTC.

The V call is TRBV6-1, the J call TRBJ2-1; 16 bases are a match to TRBD2. The CDR3 is made up of 20 amino acids. CDR1 and CDR2 (germline): MNHNS, SASEGT. The J segment lost 2 bases and the V segment lost 2 bases, leaving 9 bases of the junction unmatched. This CDR3 reads CASSEKGLAGGPNAYNEQFF. CDR3 bases: TGTGCCAGCAGTGAAAAGGGACTAGCGGGAGGGCCCAATGCCTACAATGAGCAGTTCTTC.

The chain links TRBV5-1 to TRBJ2-3, with 10 bases matching TRBD2. The junction had 5 bases not matched to a gene; V was cut back by 0 bases and J by 4 bases. Germline lookup yields CDR1 SGHRS and CDR2 YFSETQ. The CDR3 contains 16 residues. The CDR3 region has the DNA TGCGCCAGCAGCTTGGTTAGCGGGGGGATGTCAGATACGCAGTATTTT. This translates into CASSLVSGGMSDTQYF.

The rearrangement joins TRBV29-1 to TRBJ2-5; 7 bases are a match to TRBD1. The J call may be mistaken, given a closer DNA end match to TRBJ2-7. Germline CDR1 and CDR2: SQVTM and ANQGSEA. The CDR3 loop spans 12 amino acids. Here the CDR3 DNA reads TGCAGCGTATCACAGGGGCACTACGAGCAGTACTTC. Translation gives CSVSQGHYEQYF.

This clone was detected once. A read error may account for a junction end that differs from germline. The rearrangement links TRBV25-1 to TRBJ2-6, with 7 bases identical to TRBD1. This CDR3 comprises 18 residues. CDR1 and CDR2 (germline): MGHDK, SYGVNS. The CDR3 coding sequence is TGTGCCAGCAGTCCATGGACAGGACTCTACTCTGGGGCCAACGGCCTGACTTTC. The encoded protein is CASSPWTGLYSGANGLTF. The variable domain in full, completed from reference TRBV25-1 and TRBJ2-6, reads EADIYQTPRYLVIGTGKKITLECSQTMGHDKMYWYQQDPGMELHLIHYSYGVNSTEKGDLSSESTVSRIRTEHFPLTLESARPSHTSQYLCASSPWTGLYSGANGLTFGAGSRLTVL.

This clone was counted between two and nine times. This sequence joins TRBV4-1 and TRBJ2-7; 9 positions agree with TRBD2. V was pared by 1 base and J by 4 bases, with 23 bases of the junction left unmatched. CDR3 length: 21 residues. Germline V gene lookup returns CDR1 MGHRA and CDR2 YSYEKL. The DNA of the CDR3 is TGCGCCAGCAGCCAAGTCGTAGCGGGAGTCAGCCCTGCCTCCTACGTATACGAGCAGTACTTC. Encoded protein: CASSQVVAGVSPASYVYEQYF.

This clone was recorded only once. Sequence at one end of the junction differs from germline and may be a read error. The chain has TRBV4-2 and TRBJ2-4, with 11 positions matching TRBD2. The CDR3 has 18 residues. Germline CDR1 reads LGHNA; CDR2 reads YNFKEQ. CDR3 nucleotides: TGTGCCAGCAGCCCCGGGACTAGCGGTATATTAGCCAAAAACAGTCAGTACTTC. Its translation: CASSPGTSGILAKNSQYF.

J is TRBJ1-6 and V is TRBV7-9; D gene unclear. Trimming took off 11 bases at V and 11 bases at J, with 19 bases between the two ends. The CDR3 runs to 13 residues. The germline CDR1 and CDR2 sequences are SEHNR and FQNEAQ (reference sequence). The CDR3 spells CAAPAGDYAPLHF. The CDR3 DNA reads as TGTGCCGCCCCGGCGGGAGACTACGCACCCCTCCACTTT.